One and the same sample provided the 11 T cell receptor beta chains below, sequenced in a study of OX40 agonist ivuxolimab in advanced cancers. Sequencing was performed with immunoSEQ multiplex PCR; in TCRdb, only in-frame clones are kept and a portion is missing. The repertoire has some 82,000 clones, around nine tenths of them found once; the top ten carry less than 0.85%. The sequencing here drew on CD4+ or CD8+ T cells sorted from blood, taken in a trial of the OX40 agonist ivuxolimab. The receptors stem from an adult with an advanced solid tumor such as melanoma, head and neck, liver or kidney cancer.

The chain has TRBV5-1 and TRBJ2-3; possible D gene TRBD2, 5 bases. The germline V and J ends were trimmed by 0 bases and 0 bases, with 11 bases remaining between them. The CDR3 is 16 residues long. CDR1 is SGHRS and CDR2 is YFSETQ in the germline V gene. In nucleotides, the CDR3 is TGCGCCAGCAGCTTGGCTCTAGCAGCTAGCACAGATACGCAGTATTTT. The encoded protein is CASSLALAASTDTQYF.

The V call is TRBV28, the J call TRBJ2-1; a weak D match, TRBD1 (6 bases). Germline V gene lookup returns CDR1 MDHEN and CDR2 SYDVKM. The CDR3 consists of 14 residues. V lost 3 bases, J lost 5 bases, and 11 bases lay in between. The CDR3 DNA reads TGTGCCAGCAGTTTTCTGACAGGCGACAATGAGCAGTTCTTC. It yields the protein CASSFLTGDNEQFF.

The chain has TRBV7-3 and TRBJ2-1, with D perhaps matching TRBD1 (6 bases). V shed 2 bases and J shed 8 bases, with 10 bases lying between them. The CDR3 is made up of 13 amino acids. CDR1 is SGHTA and CDR2 is FQGTGA in the germline V gene. The CDR3 sequence: CASSLPGEHEQFF. Here the CDR3 DNA reads TGTGCCAGCAGCTTACCAGGGGAACATGAGCAGTTCTTC.

The rearrangement uses TRBV27 and TRBJ2-1; no clear D. V was trimmed by 4 bases and J by 0 bases, leaving 7 bases between them. The CDR3 is 14 amino acids. Germline CDR1 reads MNHEY; CDR2 reads SMNVEV (reference sequence). CDR3 in amino acids: CASSSGSSYNEQFF. CDR3 in DNA: TGTGCCAGCAGTTCTGGAAGCTCCTACAATGAGCAGTTCTTC.

The CDR3 nucleotides are TGCGCCAGCAGCCTAGACCTGGGGGTGGAAAACATTCAGTACTTC. It is translated as CASSLDLGVENIQYF. The chain uses TRBV4-1 and TRBJ2-4; D may correspond to TRBD1 or TRBD2 (5 bases each). Germline V gives CDR1 MGHRA, CDR2 YSYEKL. The CDR3 has 15 residues. Trimming pared 4 bases from V and 5 bases from J, leaving 15 bases between.

The rearrangement uses TRBV6-6 and TRBJ2-7, with TRBD1 matching 8 bases. Germline CDR1 MNHNY, CDR2 SVGAGI (reference sequence). Trimming took 5 bases from V and 9 from J; bases not matched to a gene: 3. The CDR3 contains 11 residues. The CDR3 is CASSHQGAQYF. Written as DNA, the CDR3 is TGTGCCAGCAGTCACCAGGGGGCGCAGTACTTC.

The V gene is TRBV7-2, the J gene TRBJ2-1; no firm D call. V shed 5 bases and J shed 3 bases, with 8 bases lying between them. There are 13 residues in the CDR3. Per the germline V gene, CDR1 is SGHTA and CDR2 is FQGNSA. The CDR3 reads CASSTARYNEQFF. CDR3 bases: TGTGCCAGCAGCACAGCTCGCTACAATGAGCAGTTCTTC. The variable domain in full, with the rest retrieved from reference TRBV7-2 and TRBJ2-1, is GAGVSQSPSNKVTEKGKDVELRCDPISGHTALYWYRQSLGQGLEFLIYFQGNSAPDKSGLPSDRFSAERTGGSVSTLTIQRTQQEDSAVYLCASSTARYNEQFFGPGTRLTVL.

V usage is TRBV14 and J usage is TRBJ2-3; D call uncertain. Germline lookup yields CDR1 SGHDN and CDR2 FVKESK. Trimming cost V 0 bases and J 3 bases, with 7 bases left between them. CDR3 length: 14 amino acids. The DNA of the CDR3 is TGTGCCAGCAGCCAAGACCGGGCAACAGATACGCAGTATTTT. Its protein is CASSQDRATDTQYF. The whole variable domain, filled in from reference TRBV14 and TRBJ2-3, reads EAGVTQFPSHSVIEKGQTVTLRCDPISGHDNLYWYRRVMGKEIKFLLHFVKESKQDESGMPNNRFLAERTGGTYSTLKVQPAELEDSGVYFCASSQDRATDTQYFGPGTRLTVL.

The chain has TRBV30 and TRBJ2-3; 8 nucleotides match TRBD2. V lost 1 base and J lost 4; bases outside the gene matches: 4. CDR1 and CDR2 from the germline V gene are GTSNPN and SVGIG (reference sequence). The CDR3 is 14 amino acids. The CDR3 region has the DNA TGTGCCTGGAGTGACGGGGGGGGCGCAGATACGCAGTATTTT. It yields the protein CAWSDGGGADTQYF.

This chain joins TRBV14 and TRBJ2-7; D gene unclear. Looked up from germline, CDR1 is SGHDN and CDR2 is FVKESK. This CDR3 spans 13 amino acids. V was pared by 4 bases and J by 2 bases, with 9 bases between. The CDR3 DNA reads as TGTGCCAGCAGCCTCCGCGGAGCCTACGAGCAGTACTTC. Its protein product is CASSLRGAYEQYF.

This sequence joins TRBV29-1 and TRBJ2-3; TRBD2 matches 11 bases. CDR3 size: 13 residues. V trimming: 6 bases; J trimming: 8 bases; junction bases outside the gene matches: 7. Per the germline V gene, CDR1 is SQVTM and CDR2 is ANQGSEA. The CDR3 is CSVTLAGGVTQYF. In nucleotides, the CDR3 is TGCAGCGTGACCTTAGCGGGAGGGGTTACGCAGTATTTT.